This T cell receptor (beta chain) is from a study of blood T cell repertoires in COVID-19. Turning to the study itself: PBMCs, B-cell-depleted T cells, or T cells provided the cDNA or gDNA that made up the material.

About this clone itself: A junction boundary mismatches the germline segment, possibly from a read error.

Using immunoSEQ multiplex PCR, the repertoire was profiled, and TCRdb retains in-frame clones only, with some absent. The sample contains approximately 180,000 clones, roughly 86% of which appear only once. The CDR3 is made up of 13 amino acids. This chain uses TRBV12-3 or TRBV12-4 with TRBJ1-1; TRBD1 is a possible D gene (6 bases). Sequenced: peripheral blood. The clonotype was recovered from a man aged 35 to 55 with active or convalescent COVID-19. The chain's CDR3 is CASSSHGARQDDF. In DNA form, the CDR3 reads TGTGCCAGCAGTTCCCATGGCGCGCGACAGGACGACTTT.